This T cell receptor (beta chain) was profiled in a study of persistence of HIV-infected CD4 T cells. The stimulus was lysate of CMV-infected fibroblasts, around 11 ug/mL. Sorted nonresponding memory CD4+ T cells were CD40L-negative, CD69-negative, CD45RO-high. These HIV-1-infected adults initiated suppressive ART in chronic infection. This clone was seen a handful of times. The antigen remains undetermined. The germline V gene has CDR1 KGHSH and CDR2 LQKENI. Trimming removed 3 bases from V and 13 bases from J; junction bases left unmatched: 15. The length of the CDR3 is 15 residues. The libraries were made with immunoSEQ version 4 in survey mode. Only in-frame clones appear in the TCRdb table, and some are missing; sequencing was by immunoSEQ multiplex PCR. The table records tens of thousands of clones, approximately 78% of them present only once.

The TCR was taken from an adult man with HIV who was CMV-seropositive. The chain links TRBV18 to TRBJ2-1; 7 bases align to TRBD1. The sample was CD4+ T cells sorted from PBMCs after approximately 19-hour stimulation, taken from a patient who received antiretroviral therapy. The DNA for the CDR3 is TGTGCCAGCTCACCCCAATCCCAGTCGCAGGGGGTTCAGTTCTTC. It codes for CASSPQSQSQGVQFF.